This T cell receptor (beta chain) derives from a study of T cell repertoires in cytomegalovirus infection. The V end was cut by 0 bases, the J end by 0 bases, with 23 bases between. CDR3 length: 20 amino acids. The V gene's germline CDR1 is SGHVS and CDR2 FQNEAQ. TCRdb reprocessed the reads via MiXCR and lists one record per CDR3 protein. The sample holds about 70,000 distinct CDR3 sequences; 20% are singletons and the top ten take roughly two thirds. This clonotype was recorded a few times. Its matching antigen is unknown. Sequenced here: CD8+ T cells from cultured PBMCs, sampled from culture after CMV antigen stimulation. This clonotype originated in a human donor in good health (CMV status not recorded). Some clones in this sample may be carry-over from other donors' samples. The chain combines TRBV7-8 with TRBJ1-2, with D possibly matching TRBD1 (5 bases). CDR3 sequence (DNA): TGTGCCAGCAGCTTAGCGAAGGAGGGAGCTCGAGGGGATTCTAACTATGGCTACACCTTC. Amino acids: CASSLAKEGARGDSNYGYTF. Together with reference TRBV7-8 and TRBJ1-2, the CDR3 gives the full variable domain: GAGVSQSPRYKVAKRGQDVALRCDPISGHVSLFWYQQALGQGPEFLTYFQNEAQLDKSGLPSDRFFAERPEGSVSTLKIQRTQQEDSAVYLCASSLAKEGARGDSNYGYTFGSGTRLTVV.